This passage covers 15 T cell receptor beta chains from one sample sequenced in a study of STAT5B mutations in CD4+ large granular lymphocyte leukemia. Method: immunoSEQ multiplex PCR; TCRdb's copy keeps in-frame clones and lacks some. This sample has approximately 35,000 clones, with about two thirds found just once. The specimen sequenced was CD4+ T cells from blood buffy coats. The source is a human donor in good health.

This clone was recorded a few times. The chain links TRBV18 to TRBJ2-7, with D possibly being TRBD1 or TRBD2 (6 bases each). Trimming took off 5 bases at V and 3 bases at J, with 11 bases between the two ends. Germline loops: CDR1 KGHSH, CDR2 LQKENI. The CDR3 loop spans 13 amino acids. The CDR3 sequence is CASSVRGLYEQYF. CDR3 nucleotides: TGTGCCAGCTCAGTCAGGGGACTCTACGAGCAGTACTTC.

V usage is TRBV4-1 and J usage is TRBJ1-4, with D uncertain. Germline V gene lookup returns CDR1 MGHRA and CDR2 YSYEKL. The CDR3 covers 16 residues. V was clipped by 0 bases and J by 3 bases, with 11 bases between them. The CDR3, as DNA: TGCGCCAGCAGCCAAGATTTGGGGATGGCTAATGAAAAACTGTTTTTT. It encodes CASSQDLGMANEKLFF.

This chain links TRBV11-2 with TRBJ2-1, with D possibly TRBD2 on 5 matching bases. The V end lost 2 bases, the J end lost 3 bases, and 8 bases lay between the germline ends. Germline loops: CDR1 SGHAT, CDR2 FQNNGV. The CDR3 runs 14 residues. The CDR3 spells CASSLTGFYNEQFF. The CDR3 coding sequence is TGTGCCAGCAGCTTAACGGGGTTCTACAATGAGCAGTTCTTC. Based on the CDR3 plus reference TRBV11-2 and TRBJ2-1, the full variable domain is EAGVAQSPRYKIIEKRQSVAFWCNPISGHATLYWYQQILGQGPKLLIQFQNNGVVDDSQLPKDRFSAERLKGVDSTLKIQPAKLEDSAVYLCASSLTGFYNEQFFGPGTRLTVL.

The chain employs TRBV10-3 and TRBJ1-2; possible D gene TRBD1, 5 bases. The CDR3 has 14 residues. Germline V gene sequence: CDR1 ENHRY, CDR2 SYGVKD. Trimming removed 6 bases from V and 8 bases from J, with 19 bases in between. The DNA of the CDR3 is TGTGCCATCAGGCAGATGGGGGGGAATGCCGGCTACACCTTC. It is translated as CAIRQMGGNAGYTF.

The V call is TRBV7-3, the J call TRBJ2-5; TRBD1 or TRBD2 may be the D gene (5 bases each). Per germline, CDR1 SGHTA and CDR2 FQGTGA. The ends were cut back, 4 bases at V and 5 bases at J, with 17 bases in the middle. The CDR3 contains 15 residues. CDR3 residues: CASSSGLTRGETQYF. As DNA, the CDR3 is TGTGCCAGCAGCTCAGGGCTAACCCGAGGGGAGACCCAGTACTTC.

The chain couples TRBV5-1 to TRBJ2-1; TRBD2 aligns across 8 bases. The CDR3 contains 15 residues. V was pared by 2 bases and J by 4 bases, with 5 bases of the junction left unmatched. Germline V gives CDR1 SGHRS, CDR2 YFSETQ. The CDR3 DNA sequence: TGCGCCAGCAGCTTTTCGGGGGGGCCGTACAATGAGCAGTTCTTC. The encoded protein is CASSFSGGPYNEQFF.

The chain recombines TRBV6-5 with TRBJ2-3; maybe TRBD2 (5 bases). In germline, CDR1 is MNHEY, CDR2 SVGAGI. V was trimmed by 5 bases and J by 1 base, leaving 13 bases between them. The CDR3 length is 15 residues. The CDR3 region is CASSPGVRGTDTQYF. The CDR3 region has the DNA TGTGCCAGCAGTCCTGGGGTGCGGGGCACAGATACGCAGTATTTT.

The chain couples TRBV5-8 to TRBJ1-4; no clear D. Germline-derived CDR1 and CDR2 are SGHTS and YDEGEE. The CDR3 sequence is 12 residues long. V was cut by 4 bases and J by 5 bases, with 6 bases left in between. The CDR3 sequence is CASSLTNEKLFF. The CDR3 coding sequence is TGTGCCAGCAGCCTAACAAATGAAAAACTGTTTTTT.

V gene TRBV5-8 combines with J gene TRBJ2-7; D remains ambiguous. The V gene lost 6 bases and the J gene lost 6 bases, with 10 bases spanning the gap. Looked up from germline, CDR1 is SGHTS and CDR2 is YDEGEE. The CDR3 is 11 residues long. For the CDR3, the DNA is TGTGCCAGCACCACCGGTATCGAGCAGTACTTC. This encodes CASTTGIEQYF.

This chain joins TRBV6-1 and TRBJ1-2; 9 bases fit TRBD1. CDR3 size: 13 residues. Unmatched junction bases numbered 5, after V lost 4 bases and J lost 8 bases. The germline V gene has CDR1 MNHNS and CDR2 SASEGT. CDR3 region: CASSVTGGAGYTF. The CDR3 DNA sequence: TGTGCCAGCAGTGTCACAGGGGGCGCCGGCTACACCTTC.

This chain links TRBV7-3 with TRBJ2-1; unclear D gene. V lost 0 bases and J 4 bases, leaving 10 bases between the germline ends. The CDR3 contains 15 residues. Germline lookup yields CDR1 SGHTA and CDR2 FQGTGA. The CDR3 region is CASSLTRADYNEQFF. CDR3 DNA: TGTGCCAGCAGCTTAACTAGGGCAGATTACAATGAGCAGTTCTTC.

This clone was counted a few times. V gene TRBV10-3 combines with J gene TRBJ1-5; 8 bases align to TRBD1. The germline V gene has CDR1 ENHRY and CDR2 SYGVKD. The CDR3 runs 15 residues. Trimming took 6 bases from V and 4 from J; bases not matched to a gene: 8. Here the CDR3 reads CAISAGTGQNQPQHF. For the CDR3, the DNA is TGTGCCATCAGCGCGGGGACAGGCCAAAATCAGCCCCAGCATTTT.

The chain is built from TRBV7-9 and TRBJ1-2, with TRBD1 matching over 8 bases. V lost 5 bases to trimming and J lost 5 bases; unmatched junction nucleotides: 10. Germline V gene data show CDR1 as SEHNR and CDR2 as FQNEAQ (reference sequence). The CDR3 is 15 residues long. CDR3 sequence reads: CASSQQGGNRYGYTF. CDR3 DNA: TGTGCCAGCAGCCAACAGGGGGGGAATAGGTATGGCTACACCTTC.

V usage is TRBV7-7 and J usage is TRBJ2-1; a weak D match, TRBD2 (6 bases). Germline assignment: CDR1 SSHAT and CDR2 FNYEAQ (reference sequence). The CDR3 is 15 amino acids. The germline V and J ends were trimmed by 5 bases and 6 bases, with 17 bases remaining between them. CDR3 sequence: CASSRDSLGRNEQFF. CDR3 in DNA: TGTGCCAGCAGCCGGGACTCCCTCGGTCGCAATGAGCAGTTCTTC.

The chain has TRBV6-6 and TRBJ2-3; D is possibly TRBD1 (6 bases). Germline CDR1 and CDR2: MNHNY and SVGAGI (reference sequence). This CDR3 spans 13 amino acids. Trimming stripped 6 bases from V and 2 bases from J, with 9 bases between. DNA of the CDR3: TGTGCCAGCAGAGACAGGCCCACAGATACGCAGTATTTT. Protein sequence: CASRDRPTDTQYF.